Sequencing of this T cell receptor beta chain was carried out in a study of T cells in Graves' hyperthyroidism and ophthalmopathy. V lost 1 base, J lost 5 bases, and 13 bases lay in between. Per the germline V gene, CDR1 is KGHDR and CDR2 is SFDVKD. The CDR3 length is 16 residues. It was RNA transcripts that yielded the amplified TCR beta CDR3 regions. TCR CDR3 regions were first amplified by RT-PCR with HTBI primers. MiXCR was run by TCRdb on the multiplex PCR reads, yielding one entry per CDR3 protein. The sample has around 340,000 distinct CDR3 sequences, around 14% seen once; the top ten hold around 23%.

V usage is TRBV24-1 and J usage is TRBJ2-2; perhaps TRBD1 as D (6 bases). The sequencing input was blood. The sequence was obtained from a woman aged 25-40 years with Graves' hyperthyroidism. CDR3 DNA: TGTGCCACCAGTGATTTCGGCAGGGGTGGAACCGGGGAGCTGTTTTTT. Encoded protein: CATSDFGRGGTGELFF.